This T cell receptor beta chain is drawn from a study of CD8+ T cells in alopecia areata. RNA extraction and reverse transcription yielded cDNA as sequencing template. Sequenced by immunoSEQ multiplex PCR; TCRdb stores in-frame clones only, minus some. The data contain around 60,000 clones, roughly two fifths of them singletons. Study outcomes and limitations: An increase in clonality over normal scalp was evident in lesional scalp, especially alopecia totalis/universalis. Clarity of TCR sharing across patients fell short of that in mice, possibly HLA-related.

This clone has more than one count but fewer than ten. Its antigen is unidentified. The same CDR3 arises from other DNA sequences in this sample as well. The germline CDR1 and CDR2 sequences are SEHNR and FQNEAQ (reference sequence). After removal of 5 bases from V and 4 bases from J, the junction contained 4 bases not matched to a gene. The CDR3 consists of 15 residues. Sequencing was done on a sample of NKG2D-low CD8+ T cells sorted from blood. V is TRBV7-9 and J is TRBJ2-1, with 11 bases aligning to TRBD2. The receptor was derived from a human donor with alopecia areata. Written as DNA, the CDR3 is TGTGCCAGCAGCCCGAGACTAGCGGGATACAATGAGCAGTTCTTC. Encoded protein: CASSPRLAGYNEQFF.